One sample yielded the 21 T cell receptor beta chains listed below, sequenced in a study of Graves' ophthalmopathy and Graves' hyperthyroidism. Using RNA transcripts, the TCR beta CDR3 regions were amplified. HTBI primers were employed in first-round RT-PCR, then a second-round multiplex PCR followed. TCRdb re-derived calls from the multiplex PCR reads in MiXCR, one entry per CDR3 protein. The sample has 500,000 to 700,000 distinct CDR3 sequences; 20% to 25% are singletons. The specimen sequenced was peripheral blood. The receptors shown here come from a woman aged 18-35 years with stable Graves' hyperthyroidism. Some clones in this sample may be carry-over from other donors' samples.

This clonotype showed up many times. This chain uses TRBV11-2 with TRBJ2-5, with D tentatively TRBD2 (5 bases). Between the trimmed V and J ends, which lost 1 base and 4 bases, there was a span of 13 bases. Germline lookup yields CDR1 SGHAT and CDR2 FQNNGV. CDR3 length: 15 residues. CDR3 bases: TGTGCCAGCAGCTTAGTTACGGGGTTAGGAGAGACCCAGTACTTC. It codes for CASSLVTGLGETQYF.

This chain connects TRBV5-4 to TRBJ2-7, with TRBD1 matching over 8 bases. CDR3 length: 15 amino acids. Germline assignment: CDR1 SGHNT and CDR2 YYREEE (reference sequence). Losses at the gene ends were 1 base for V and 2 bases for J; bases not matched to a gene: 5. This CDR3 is CASSLWAGGAYEQYF. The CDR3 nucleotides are TGTGCCAGCAGCTTGTGGGCAGGGGGCGCCTACGAGCAGTACTTC. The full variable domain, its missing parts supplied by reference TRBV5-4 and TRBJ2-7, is ETGVTQSPTHLIKTRGQQVTLRCSSQSGHNTVSWYQQALGQGPQFIFQYYREEENGRGNFPPRFSGLQFPNYSSELNVNALELDDSALYLCASSLWAGGAYEQYFGPGTRLTVT.

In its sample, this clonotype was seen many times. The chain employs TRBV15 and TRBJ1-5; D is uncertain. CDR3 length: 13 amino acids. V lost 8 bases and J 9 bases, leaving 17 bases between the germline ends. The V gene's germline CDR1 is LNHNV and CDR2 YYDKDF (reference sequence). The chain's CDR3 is CATGGREASPQHF. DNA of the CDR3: TGTGCCACCGGAGGGAGGGAGGCTTCGCCCCAGCATTTT. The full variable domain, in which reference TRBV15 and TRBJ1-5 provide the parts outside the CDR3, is DAMVIQNPRYQVTQFGKPVTLSCSQTLNHNVMYWYQQKSSQAPKLLFHYYDKDFNNEADTPDNFQSRRPNTSFCFLDIRSPGLGDTAMYLCATGGREASPQHFGDGTRLSIL.

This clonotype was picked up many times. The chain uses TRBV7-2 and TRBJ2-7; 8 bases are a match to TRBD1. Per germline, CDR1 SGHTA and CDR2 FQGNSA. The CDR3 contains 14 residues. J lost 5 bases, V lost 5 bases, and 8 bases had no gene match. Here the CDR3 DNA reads TGTGCCAGCAGCACGAGGACAGGGTTCAACGAGCAGTACTTC. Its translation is CASSTRTGFNEQYF.

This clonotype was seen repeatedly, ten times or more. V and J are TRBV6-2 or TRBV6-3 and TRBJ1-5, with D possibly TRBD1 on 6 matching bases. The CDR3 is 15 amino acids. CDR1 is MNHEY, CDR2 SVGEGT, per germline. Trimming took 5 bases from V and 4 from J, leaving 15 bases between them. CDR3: CASSARDTLNQPQHF. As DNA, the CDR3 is TGTGCCAGCAGTGCCCGGGACACTTTAAATCAGCCCCAGCATTTT.

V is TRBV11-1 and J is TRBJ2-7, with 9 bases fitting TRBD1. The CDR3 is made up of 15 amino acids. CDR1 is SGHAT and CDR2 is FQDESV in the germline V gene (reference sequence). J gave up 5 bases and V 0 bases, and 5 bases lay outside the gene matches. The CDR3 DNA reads TGTGCCAGCAGCTTAGCAGGACAGGGGATCCACGAGCAGTACTTC. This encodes CASSLAGQGIHEQYF. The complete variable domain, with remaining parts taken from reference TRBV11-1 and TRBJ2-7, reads EAEVAQSPRYKITEKSQAVAFWCDPISGHATLYWYRQILGQGPELLVQFQDESVVDDSQLPKDRFSAERLKGVDSTLKIQPAELGDSAMYLCASSLAGQGIHEQYFGPGTRLTVT.

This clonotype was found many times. CDR3 DNA: TGTGCCAGCAGTCACCACTTTTACGAGCAGTACTTC. Protein sequence: CASSHHFYEQYF. The J gene is TRBJ2-7, the V gene TRBV6-5, with D unresolved. Germline CDR1 is MNHEY and CDR2 is SVGAGI. Trimming removed 5 bases at V and 4 bases at J, with 9 bases between. This CDR3 spans 12 amino acids.

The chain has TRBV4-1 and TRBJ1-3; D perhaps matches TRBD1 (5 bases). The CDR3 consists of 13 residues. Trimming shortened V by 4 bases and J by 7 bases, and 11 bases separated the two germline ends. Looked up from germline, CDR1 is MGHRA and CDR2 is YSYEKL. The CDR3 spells CASSPMGRNTIYF. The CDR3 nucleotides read TGCGCCAGCAGCCCGATGGGGCGTAACACCATATATTTT.

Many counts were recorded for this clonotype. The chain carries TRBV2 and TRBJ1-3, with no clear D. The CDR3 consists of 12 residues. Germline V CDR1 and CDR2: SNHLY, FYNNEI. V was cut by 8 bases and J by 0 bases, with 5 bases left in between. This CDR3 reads CASVISGNTIYF. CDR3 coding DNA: TGTGCCAGCGTTATCTCTGGAAACACCATATATTTT.

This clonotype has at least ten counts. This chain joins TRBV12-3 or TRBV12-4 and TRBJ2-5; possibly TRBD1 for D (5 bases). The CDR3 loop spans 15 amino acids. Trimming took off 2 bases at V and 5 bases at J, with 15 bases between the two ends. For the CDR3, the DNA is TGTGCCAGCAGTTTAATACGGCGGCACAGGGAGACCCAGTACTTC. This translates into CASSLIRRHRETQYF.

CDR3 loop: CASSPGTGNVGAQHF. CDR3 sequence (DNA): TGTGCCAGCTCCCCCGGGACAGGGAACGTTGGGGCCCAGCATTTT. This chain connects TRBV18 to TRBJ1-5, with 9 nucleotides matching TRBD1. This CDR3 has 15 residues. The germline V gene has CDR1 KGHSH and CDR2 LQKENI. V trimming: 6 bases; J trimming: 11 bases; junction bases outside the gene matches: 14.

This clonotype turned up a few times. CDR3 protein: CASSIFSGTGGADGGYTF. The DNA of the CDR3 is TGTGCCAGCAGCATATTTTCCGGGACAGGGGGCGCCGACGGTGGCTACACCTTC. This sequence joins TRBV7-8 and TRBJ1-2, with 12 bases fitting TRBD1. Germline CDR1 is SGHVS and CDR2 is FQNEAQ. This CDR3 contains 18 residues. The V gene end was trimmed by 5 bases and the J gene end by 7 bases; junction bases not matched to a gene: 17. Full variable domain (rest looked up from reference TRBV7-8 and TRBJ1-2): GAGVSQSPRYKVAKRGQDVALRCDPISGHVSLFWYQQALGQGPEFLTYFQNEAQLDKSGLPSDRFFAERPEGSVSTLKIQRTQQEDSAVYLCASSIFSGTGGADGGYTFGSGTRLTVV.

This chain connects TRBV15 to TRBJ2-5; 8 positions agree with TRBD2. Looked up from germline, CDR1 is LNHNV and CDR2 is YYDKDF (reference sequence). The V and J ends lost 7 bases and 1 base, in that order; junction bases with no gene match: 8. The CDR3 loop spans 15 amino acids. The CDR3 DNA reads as TGTGCCACCAATCCGGGACTAGGTCCCCAAGAGACCCAGTACTTC. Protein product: CATNPGLGPQETQYF.

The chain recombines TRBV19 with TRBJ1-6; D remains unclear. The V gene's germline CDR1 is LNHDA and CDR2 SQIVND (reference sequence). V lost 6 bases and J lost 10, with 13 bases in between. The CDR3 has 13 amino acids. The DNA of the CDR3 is TGTGCCAGTAGCCTTACGATGGGGTCACCCCTCCACTTT. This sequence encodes CASSLTMGSPLHF.

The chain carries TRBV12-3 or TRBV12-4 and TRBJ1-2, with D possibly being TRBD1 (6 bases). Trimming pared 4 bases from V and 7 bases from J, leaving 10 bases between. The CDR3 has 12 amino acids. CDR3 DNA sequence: TGTGCCAGCAGTTATGGGGGCCGTGGCTACACCTTC. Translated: CASSYGGRGYTF.

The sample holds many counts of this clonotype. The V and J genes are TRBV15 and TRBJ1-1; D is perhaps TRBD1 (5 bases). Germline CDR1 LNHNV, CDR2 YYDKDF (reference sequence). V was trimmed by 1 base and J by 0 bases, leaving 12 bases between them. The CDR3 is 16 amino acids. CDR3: CATSRGDRGLNTEAFF. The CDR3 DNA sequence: TGTGCCACCAGCAGAGGAGATAGGGGCTTGAACACTGAAGCTTTCTTT.

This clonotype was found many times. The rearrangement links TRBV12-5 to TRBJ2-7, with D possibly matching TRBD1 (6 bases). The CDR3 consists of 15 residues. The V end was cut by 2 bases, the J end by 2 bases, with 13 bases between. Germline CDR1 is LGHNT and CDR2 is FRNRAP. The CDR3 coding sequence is TGTGCTAGTGGTTTGACGCCGACAGGTGCCTACGAGCAGTACTTC. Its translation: CASGLTPTGAYEQYF.

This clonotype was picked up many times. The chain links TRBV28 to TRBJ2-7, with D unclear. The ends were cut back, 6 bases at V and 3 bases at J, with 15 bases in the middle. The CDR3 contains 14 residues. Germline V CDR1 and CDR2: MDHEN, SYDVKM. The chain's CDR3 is CASSSRHTVYEQYF. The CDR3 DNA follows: TGTGCCAGCAGCTCTAGACACACCGTCTACGAGCAGTACTTC.

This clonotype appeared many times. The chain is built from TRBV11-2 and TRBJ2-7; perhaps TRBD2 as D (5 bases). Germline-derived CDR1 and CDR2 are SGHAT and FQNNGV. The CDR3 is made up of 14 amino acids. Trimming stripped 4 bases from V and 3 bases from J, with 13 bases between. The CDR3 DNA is TGTGCCAGCAGCTCTCTCGAAACTAGCTACGAGCAGTACTTC. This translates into CASSSLETSYEQYF. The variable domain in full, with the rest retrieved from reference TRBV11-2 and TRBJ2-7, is EAGVAQSPRYKIIEKRQSVAFWCNPISGHATLYWYQQILGQGPKLLIQFQNNGVVDDSQLPKDRFSAERLKGVDSTLKIQPAKLEDSAVYLCASSSLETSYEQYFGPGTRLTVT.

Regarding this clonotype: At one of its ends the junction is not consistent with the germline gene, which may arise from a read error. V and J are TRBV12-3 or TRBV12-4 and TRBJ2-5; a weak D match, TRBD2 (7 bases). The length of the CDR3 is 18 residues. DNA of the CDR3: TGTGCCAGCAGCTTAGGAGTATTCGCGGGGGCCGAACAAGAGACCCAGTACTTC. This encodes CASSLGVFAGAEQETQYF.

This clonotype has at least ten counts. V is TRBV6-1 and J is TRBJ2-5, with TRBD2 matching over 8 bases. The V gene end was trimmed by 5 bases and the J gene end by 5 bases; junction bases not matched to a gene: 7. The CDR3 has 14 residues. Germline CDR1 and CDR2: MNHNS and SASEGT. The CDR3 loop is CASSPGRGGETQYF. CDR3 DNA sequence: TGTGCCAGCAGTCCGGGTCGGGGGGGCGAGACCCAGTACTTC.